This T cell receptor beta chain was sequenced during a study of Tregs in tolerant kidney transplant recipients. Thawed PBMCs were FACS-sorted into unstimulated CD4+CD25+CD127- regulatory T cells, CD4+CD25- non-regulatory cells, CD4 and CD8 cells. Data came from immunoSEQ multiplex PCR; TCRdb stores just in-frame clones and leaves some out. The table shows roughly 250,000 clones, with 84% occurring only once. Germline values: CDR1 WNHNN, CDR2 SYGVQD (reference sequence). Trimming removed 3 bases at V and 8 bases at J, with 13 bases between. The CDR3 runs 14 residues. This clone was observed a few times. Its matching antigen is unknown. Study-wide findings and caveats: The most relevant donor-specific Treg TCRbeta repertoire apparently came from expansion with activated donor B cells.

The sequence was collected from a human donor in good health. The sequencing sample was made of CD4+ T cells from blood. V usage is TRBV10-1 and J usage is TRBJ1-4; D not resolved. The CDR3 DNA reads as TGCGCCAGCAGTGAAGGCCGGGCGGGGGAAAAACTGTTTTTT. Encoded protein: CASSEGRAGEKLFF.